The next 20 T cell receptor beta chains were all read from a single sample in a study of glioma-infiltrating T cells. TCR alpha and beta CDR3 regions were amplified from RNA using iRepertoire nested multiplex PCR. TCRdb recomputed calls from the multiplex PCR reads with MiXCR, one row per CDR3 protein. The table includes fewer than 110,000 distinct CDR3 sequences, about 28% detected once. Sequencing input: glioma tissue, nonneoplastic brain tissue, or PBMCs (not recorded which). Source of these receptors: a human donor with low-grade glioma or glioblastoma, undergoing nonglioma brain surgery, or in good health (not recorded which).

This clonotype has a count of ten or more. The V and J genes are TRBV4-2 and TRBJ2-2; D ambiguous. Germline V gives CDR1 LGHNA, CDR2 YNFKEQ. The germline V and J ends were trimmed by 1 base and 6 bases, with 15 bases remaining between them. The CDR3 loop spans 16 amino acids. Written as DNA, the CDR3 is TGTGCCAGCAGCCAAGCCACCGGATCAGGCGCCGGGGAGCTGTTTTTT. Protein product: CASSQATGSGAGELFF.

In its sample, this clonotype was seen a few times. The genes are TRBV4-1 and TRBJ2-3; TRBD2 matches at 10 bases. CDR3 size: 19 residues. V dropped 0 bases and J dropped 1; count of bases not matched to a gene: 10. Germline values: CDR1 MGHRA, CDR2 YSYEKL. The CDR3 protein is CASSQDLKGLAGGTDTQYF. The CDR3 nucleotides read TGCGCCAGCAGCCAAGACTTGAAGGGGCTAGCGGGGGGCACAGATACGCAGTATTTT.

This clonotype was recorded many times. The chain recombines TRBV4-1 with TRBJ2-1; no clear D. V lost 1 base to trimming and J lost 4 bases, with 5 bases between them. CDR3 size: 13 residues. Per the germline V gene, CDR1 is MGHRA and CDR2 is YSYEKL. CDR3 amino acids: CASSQVSYNEQFF. The CDR3 region has the DNA TGCGCCAGCAGCCAAGTTTCTTACAATGAGCAGTTCTTC.

This clonotype occurred many times. The V gene is TRBV7-3, the J gene TRBJ1-1, with D possibly TRBD1 on 5 matching bases. The V and J ends lost 8 bases and 4 bases respectively, with 17 bases between them. Per the germline V gene, CDR1 is SGHTA and CDR2 is FQGTGA. The CDR3 totals 14 residues. CDR3 DNA sequence: TGTGCCAGCCGGCCTGGGGCAACAACCACTGAAGCTTTCTTT. Translating gives CASRPGATTTEAFF.

The chain recombines TRBV7-9 with TRBJ1-4; no clear D. The CDR3 has 12 residues. V lost 1 base and J lost 7, with 4 bases in between. The V gene's germline CDR1 is SEHNR and CDR2 FQNEAQ (reference sequence). This CDR3 reads CASSLVVEKLFF. The CDR3 nucleotides read TGTGCCAGCAGCTTAGTCGTTGAAAAACTGTTTTTT.

The sample holds a few counts of this clonotype. This chain connects TRBV3-1 to TRBJ1-1; D remains unclear. There are 14 residues in the CDR3. V lost 3 bases to trimming and J lost 0 bases, with 8 bases between them. The V gene's germline CDR1 is LGHDT and CDR2 YNNKEL (reference sequence). The CDR3 nucleotides are TGTGCCAGCAGCCAGGCAGCCATGAACACTGAAGCTTTCTTT. This gives the protein CASSQAAMNTEAFF.

In its sample, this clonotype was seen many times. In nucleotides, the CDR3 is TGTGCCAGCAGTTTCCCTAGCGGGGGGGGAAGCACCGGGGAGCTGTTTTTT. This translates into CASSFPSGGGSTGELFF. The chain has TRBV27 and TRBJ2-2, with 12 bases fitting TRBD2. The junction had 6 bases not matched to a gene; V was cut back by 3 bases and J by 4 bases. CDR1 and CDR2 (germline): MNHEY, SMNVEV (reference sequence). CDR3 length: 17 amino acids.

For this clonotype: A read error may account for a junction end that differs from germline. The rearrangement joins TRBV29-1 to TRBJ1-1, with D unresolved. In germline, CDR1 is SQVTM, CDR2 ANQGSEA. The CDR3 spans 13 residues. CDR3 protein: CSALEILNTEALF. Here the CDR3 DNA reads TGCAGCGCCCTAGAAATTTTGAACACTGAAGCTTTATTT.

Here the CDR3 DNA reads TGTGCCAGCAGTACCTATCCCGGGACAGGGTATAGCGAGCAGTACTTC. Translated, it gives CASSTYPGTGYSEQYF. The J gene is TRBJ2-7, the V gene TRBV6-1; TRBD1 matches at 9 bases. Germline trimming cut 5 bases from V and 6 bases from J; bases unmatched to any gene: 14. Germline V gives CDR1 MNHNS, CDR2 SASEGT. This CDR3 comprises 16 residues.

This clonotype was observed at least ten times. CDR3 sequence reads: CASSERYDEETQYF. The CDR3 nucleotides are TGTGCCAGCAGTGAACGGTACGATGAAGAGACCCAGTACTTC. The chain joins TRBV6-1 to TRBJ2-5; no clear D. This CDR3 spans 14 amino acids. CDR1 and CDR2 from the germline V gene are MNHNS and SASEGT. V was shortened by 2 bases and J by 3 bases, with 10 bases between the two germline ends.

In the case of this clonotype: At one of its ends the junction is not consistent with the germline gene, which may arise from a read error. The V and J genes are TRBV7-7 and TRBJ2-7; weak D call: TRBD1 (5 bases). CDR1 is SSHAT, CDR2 FNYEAQ, per germline (reference sequence). This CDR3 has 16 amino acids. The CDR3 here is CASSLPRWGSLYEQYF. The CDR3 DNA sequence: TGTGCTAGCAGCTTACCTAGGTGGGGCTCGCTCTACGAGCAGTACTTC. Looking up the rest from reference TRBV7-7 and TRBJ2-7 gives the full variable domain: GAGVSQSPRYKVTKRGQDVTLRCDPISSHATLYWYQQALGQGPEFLTYFNYEAQPDKSGLPSDRFSAERPEGSISTLTIQRTEQRDSAMYRCASSLPRWGSLYEQYFGPGTRLTVT.

This clonotype was seen at least ten times. The chain uses TRBV18 and TRBJ1-1; possible D gene TRBD1, 6 bases. The V and J ends lost 3 bases and 4 bases respectively, with 15 bases between them. The CDR3 is 15 residues long. Per the germline V gene, CDR1 is KGHSH and CDR2 is LQKENI. As DNA, the CDR3 is TGTGCCAGCTCACCGACAGGAGGGGGAGGCACTGAAGCTTTCTTT. Residues: CASSPTGGGGTEAFF.

The sample holds many counts of this clonotype. V usage is TRBV7-2 and J usage is TRBJ1-3; D remains ambiguous. Trimming cost V 1 base and J 0 bases, with 4 bases left between them. CDR1 and CDR2 from the germline V gene are SGHTA and FQGNSA. The CDR3 has 14 residues. The CDR3 DNA follows: TGTGCCAGCAGCTTAGTCGGCTCTGGAAACACCATATATTTT. Encoded protein: CASSLVGSGNTIYF.

This clonotype was counted ten times or more. V and J are TRBV11-2 and TRBJ2-4; D ambiguous. Germline assignment: CDR1 SGHAT and CDR2 FQNNGV. CDR3 length: 13 residues. Trimming cost V 2 bases and J 5 bases, with 7 bases left between them. CDR3 residues: CASSLQQQNIQYF. The CDR3 DNA sequence: TGTGCCAGCAGCTTACAACAGCAAAACATTCAGTACTTC.

The chain uses TRBV7-2 and TRBJ1-2, with D tentatively TRBD1 (5 bases). From germline, CDR1 is SGHTA and CDR2 FQGNSA. The CDR3 consists of 15 residues. Deletions cut 0 bases from V and 5 bases from J, with 13 bases between. The CDR3 DNA reads as TGTGCCAGCAGCTTAGCTGACGGGGGGTGGTATGGCTACACCTTC. This encodes CASSLADGGWYGYTF.

This clonotype has a count of ten or more. The DNA of the CDR3 is TGCAGTGCTAGGGACCCTGTCCTAAACTATGGCTACACCTTC. It yields the protein CSARDPVLNYGYTF. This rearrangement joins TRBV20-1 to TRBJ1-2; D remains ambiguous. CDR3 length: 14 amino acids. From germline, CDR1 is DFQATT and CDR2 SNEGSKA (reference sequence). V lost 3 bases and J lost 2, with 13 bases in between.

As to this clonotype: A much larger clone sits a single nucleotide away, making a read error possible. The CDR3 sequence: CSASRTGFGENQYF. As DNA, the CDR3 is TGCAGTGCCAGTAGGACAGGATTTGGGGAGAACCAGTACTTC. The chain recombines TRBV20-1 with TRBJ2-5; 7 bases fit TRBD1. The CDR3 has 14 amino acids. Germline V gene lookup returns CDR1 DFQATT and CDR2 SNEGSKA (reference sequence).

The gene calls are TRBV7-9 and TRBJ1-6; no reliable D call. CDR1 SEHNR and CDR2 FQNEAQ come from the germline V gene (reference sequence). Trimming took 4 bases from V and 10 from J, leaving 17 bases between them. The CDR3 has 15 residues. The CDR3 DNA reads as TGTGCCAGCAGCTCTCAAAGGGTTCGGTCCTCACCCCTCCACTTT. It encodes CASSSQRVRSSPLHF.

This clonotype was seen a handful of times. The chain carries TRBV16 and TRBJ1-1, with D unclear. The V and J ends lost 2 bases and 5 bases respectively, with 15 bases between them. This CDR3 contains 15 residues. Germline CDR1 KGHSY, CDR2 FQNENV. The CDR3 DNA reads as TGTGCCAGCAGCCAAATCAGTGTCTCATTGACTGAAGCTTTCTTT. Protein sequence: CASSQISVSLTEAFF.

This clonotype was counted a single time. A junction boundary mismatches the germline segment, possibly from a read error. The rearrangement links TRBV7-2 to TRBJ1-5, with no clear D. Germline values: CDR1 SGHTA, CDR2 FQGNSA. This CDR3 spans 13 amino acids. This CDR3 reads CAGRYDTDQPQHF. DNA for the CDR3: TGTGCCGGCAGATATGACACTGATCAGCCCCAGCATTTT. Filled out from reference TRBV7-2 and TRBJ1-5, the complete variable domain reads GAGVSQSPSNKVTEKGKDVELRCDPISGHTALYWYRQSLGQGLEFLIYFQGNSAPDKSGLPSDRFSAERTGGSVSTLTIQRTQQEDSAVYLCAGRYDTDQPQHFGDGTRLSIL.